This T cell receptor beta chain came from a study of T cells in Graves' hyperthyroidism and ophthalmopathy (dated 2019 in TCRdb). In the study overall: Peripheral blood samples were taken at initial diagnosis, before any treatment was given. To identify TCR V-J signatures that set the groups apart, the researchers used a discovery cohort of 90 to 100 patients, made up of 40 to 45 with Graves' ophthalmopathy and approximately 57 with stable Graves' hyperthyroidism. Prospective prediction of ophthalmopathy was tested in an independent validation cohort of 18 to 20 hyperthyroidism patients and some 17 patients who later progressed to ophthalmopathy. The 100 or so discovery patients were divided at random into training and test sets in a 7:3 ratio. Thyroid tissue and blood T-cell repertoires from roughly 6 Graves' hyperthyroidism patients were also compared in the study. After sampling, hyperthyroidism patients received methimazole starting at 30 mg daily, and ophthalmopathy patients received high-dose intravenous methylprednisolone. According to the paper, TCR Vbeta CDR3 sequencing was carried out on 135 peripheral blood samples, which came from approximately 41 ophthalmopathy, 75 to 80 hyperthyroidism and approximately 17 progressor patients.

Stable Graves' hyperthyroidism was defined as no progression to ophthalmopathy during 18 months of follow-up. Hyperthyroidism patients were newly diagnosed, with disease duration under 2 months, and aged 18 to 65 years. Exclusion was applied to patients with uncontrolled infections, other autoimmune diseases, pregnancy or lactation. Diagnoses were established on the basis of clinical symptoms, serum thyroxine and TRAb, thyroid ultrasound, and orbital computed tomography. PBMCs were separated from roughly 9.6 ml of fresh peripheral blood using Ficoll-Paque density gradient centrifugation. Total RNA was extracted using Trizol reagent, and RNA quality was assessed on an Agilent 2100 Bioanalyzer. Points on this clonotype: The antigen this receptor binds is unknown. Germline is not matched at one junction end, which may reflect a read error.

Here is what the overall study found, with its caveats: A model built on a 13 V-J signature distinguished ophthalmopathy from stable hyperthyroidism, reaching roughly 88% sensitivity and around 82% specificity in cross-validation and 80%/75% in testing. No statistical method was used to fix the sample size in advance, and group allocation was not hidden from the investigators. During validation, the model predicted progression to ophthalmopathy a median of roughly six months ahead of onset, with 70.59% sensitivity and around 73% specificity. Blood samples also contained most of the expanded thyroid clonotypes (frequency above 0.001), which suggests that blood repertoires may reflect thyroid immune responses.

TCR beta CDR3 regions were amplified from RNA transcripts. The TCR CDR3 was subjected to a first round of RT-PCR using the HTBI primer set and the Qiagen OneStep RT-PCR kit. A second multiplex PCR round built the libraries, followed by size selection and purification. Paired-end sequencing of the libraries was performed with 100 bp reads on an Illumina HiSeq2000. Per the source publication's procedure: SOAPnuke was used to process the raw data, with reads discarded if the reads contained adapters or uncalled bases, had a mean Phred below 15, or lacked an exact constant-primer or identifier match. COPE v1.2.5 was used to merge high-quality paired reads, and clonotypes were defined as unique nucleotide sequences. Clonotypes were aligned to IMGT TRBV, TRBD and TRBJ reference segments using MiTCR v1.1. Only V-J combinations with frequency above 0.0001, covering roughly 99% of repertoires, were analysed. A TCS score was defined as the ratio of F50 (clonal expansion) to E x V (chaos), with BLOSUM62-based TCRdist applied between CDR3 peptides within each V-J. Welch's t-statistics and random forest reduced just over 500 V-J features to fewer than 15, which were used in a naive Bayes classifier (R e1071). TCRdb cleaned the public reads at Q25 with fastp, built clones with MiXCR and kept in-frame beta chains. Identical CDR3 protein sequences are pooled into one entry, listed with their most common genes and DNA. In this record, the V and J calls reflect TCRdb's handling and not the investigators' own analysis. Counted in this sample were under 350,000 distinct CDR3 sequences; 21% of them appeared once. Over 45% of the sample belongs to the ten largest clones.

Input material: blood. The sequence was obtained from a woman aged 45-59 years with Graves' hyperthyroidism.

The DNA is TGTGCTAGCAGAACTTCCGACAGGGGCTCCGGGGAGCTGTTTTTT. This yields the protein CASRTSDRGSGELFF. This sequence uses TRBV7-6 and TRBJ2-2; a stretch of 8 junction bases matches TRBD1. Including cysteine and phenylalanine, the CDR3 has 15 amino acids. The entry retains the CDR3 DNA only, 45 bases that are in frame from base 1. As encoded in the germline V gene, CDR1 is SGHVS while CDR2 is FNYEAQ.